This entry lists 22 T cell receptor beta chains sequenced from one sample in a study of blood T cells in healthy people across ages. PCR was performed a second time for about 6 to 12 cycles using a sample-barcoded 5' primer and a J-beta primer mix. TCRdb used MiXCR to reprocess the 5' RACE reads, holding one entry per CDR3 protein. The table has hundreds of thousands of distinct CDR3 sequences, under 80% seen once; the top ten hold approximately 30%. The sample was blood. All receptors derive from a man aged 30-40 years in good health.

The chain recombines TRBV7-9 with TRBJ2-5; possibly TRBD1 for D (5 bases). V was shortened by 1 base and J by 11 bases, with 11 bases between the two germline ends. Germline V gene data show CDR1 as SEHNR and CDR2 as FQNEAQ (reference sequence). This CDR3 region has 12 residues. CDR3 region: CASSLGLTEQYF. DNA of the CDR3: TGTGCCAGCAGCTTAGGGTTGACAGAGCAGTACTTC.

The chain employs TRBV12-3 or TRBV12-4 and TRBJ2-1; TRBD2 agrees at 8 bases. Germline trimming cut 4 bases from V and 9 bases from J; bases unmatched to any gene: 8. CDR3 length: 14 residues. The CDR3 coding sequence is TGTGCCAGCAGTTCGACTAGCGACGCCGGTGAGCAGTTCTTC. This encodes CASSSTSDAGEQFF.

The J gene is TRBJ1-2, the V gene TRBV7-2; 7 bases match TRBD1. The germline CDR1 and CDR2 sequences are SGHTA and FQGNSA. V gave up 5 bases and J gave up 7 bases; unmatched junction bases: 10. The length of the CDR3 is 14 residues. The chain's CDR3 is CASSAGETGSGYTF. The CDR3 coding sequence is TGTGCCAGCAGCGCGGGAGAGACAGGGAGTGGCTACACCTTC.

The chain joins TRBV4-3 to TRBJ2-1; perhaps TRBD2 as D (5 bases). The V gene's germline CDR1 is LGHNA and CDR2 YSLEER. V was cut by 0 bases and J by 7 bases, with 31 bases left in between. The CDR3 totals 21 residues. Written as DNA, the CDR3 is TGCGCCAGCAGCCAAGATCTGCCCTCAAACCGGGGAGCTGTTATGAGGAATGAGCAGTTCTTC. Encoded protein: CASSQDLPSNRGAVMRNEQFF.

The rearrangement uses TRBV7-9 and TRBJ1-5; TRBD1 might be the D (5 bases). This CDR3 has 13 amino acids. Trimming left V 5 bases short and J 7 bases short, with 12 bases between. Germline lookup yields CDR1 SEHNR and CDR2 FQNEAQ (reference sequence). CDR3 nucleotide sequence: TGTGCCAGCAGCCAGGGATCACGGCAGCCCCAGCATTTT. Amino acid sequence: CASSQGSRQPQHF.

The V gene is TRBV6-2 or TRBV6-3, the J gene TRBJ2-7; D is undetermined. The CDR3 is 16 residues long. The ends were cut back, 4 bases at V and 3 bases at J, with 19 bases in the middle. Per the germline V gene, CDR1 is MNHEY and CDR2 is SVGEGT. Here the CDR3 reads CASSSPTRILVYEQYF. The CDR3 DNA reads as TGTGCCAGCAGTTCCCCCACCAGGATCCTGGTCTACGAGCAGTACTTC.

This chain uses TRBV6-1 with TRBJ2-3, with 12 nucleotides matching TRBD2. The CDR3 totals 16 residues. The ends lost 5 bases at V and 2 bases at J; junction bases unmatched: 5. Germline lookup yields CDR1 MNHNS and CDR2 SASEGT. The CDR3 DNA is TGTGCCAGCAGTAACGGACTAGCGGGGCCCACAGATACGCAGTATTTT. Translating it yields CASSNGLAGPTDTQYF.

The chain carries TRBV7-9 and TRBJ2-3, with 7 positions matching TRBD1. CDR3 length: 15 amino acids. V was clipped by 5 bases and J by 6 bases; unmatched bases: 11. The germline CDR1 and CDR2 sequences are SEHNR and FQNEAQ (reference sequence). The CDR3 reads CASSLNRGRVDTQYF. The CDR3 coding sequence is TGTGCCAGCAGCCTGAACAGGGGTAGGGTGGATACGCAGTATTTT.

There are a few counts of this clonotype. The CDR3 is CASSSFTGLYEETQYF. The CDR3 DNA sequence: TGTGCCAGCAGTTCCTTTACAGGACTTTATGAAGAGACCCAGTACTTC. V usage is TRBV28 and J usage is TRBJ2-5; either TRBD1 or TRBD2 may supply D (5 bases each). V was pared by 4 bases and J by 3 bases, with 18 bases between. Germline CDR1 reads MDHEN; CDR2 reads SYDVKM. CDR3 size: 16 residues.

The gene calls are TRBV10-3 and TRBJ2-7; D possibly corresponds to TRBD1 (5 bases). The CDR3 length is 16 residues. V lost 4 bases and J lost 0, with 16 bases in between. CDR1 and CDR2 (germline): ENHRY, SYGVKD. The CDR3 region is CAISAGPAGSSYEQYF. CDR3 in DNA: TGTGCCATCAGTGCCGGGCCTGCAGGGTCCTCCTACGAGCAGTACTTC.

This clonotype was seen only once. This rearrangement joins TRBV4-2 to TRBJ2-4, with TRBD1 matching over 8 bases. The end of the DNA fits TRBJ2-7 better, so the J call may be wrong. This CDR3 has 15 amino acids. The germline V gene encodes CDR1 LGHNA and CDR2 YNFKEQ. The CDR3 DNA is TGTGCCAGCAGCCAAGTTGCAGGGGGCATATACGAGCAGTACTTC. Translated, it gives CASSQVAGGIYEQYF.

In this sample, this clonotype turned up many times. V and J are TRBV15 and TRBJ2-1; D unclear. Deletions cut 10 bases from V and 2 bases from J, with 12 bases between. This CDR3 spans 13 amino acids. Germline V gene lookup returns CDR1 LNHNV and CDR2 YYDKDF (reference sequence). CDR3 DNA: TGTGCCAGCAAGGAGTCTACCTACAATGAGCAGTTCTTC. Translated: CASKESTYNEQFF.

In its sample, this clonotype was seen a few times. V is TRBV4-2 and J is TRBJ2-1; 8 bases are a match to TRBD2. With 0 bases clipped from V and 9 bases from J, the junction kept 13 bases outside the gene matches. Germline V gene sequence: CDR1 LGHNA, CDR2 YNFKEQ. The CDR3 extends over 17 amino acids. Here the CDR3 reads CASSQDFRAGGMGEQFF. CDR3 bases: TGTGCCAGCAGCCAAGATTTCCGGGCGGGGGGCATGGGTGAGCAGTTCTTC.

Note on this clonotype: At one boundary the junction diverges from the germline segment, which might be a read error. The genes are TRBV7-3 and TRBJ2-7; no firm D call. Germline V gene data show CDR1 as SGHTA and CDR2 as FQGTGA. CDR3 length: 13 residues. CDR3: CAGSLAHGNEQYF. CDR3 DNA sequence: TGTGCCGGCAGCTTGGCACATGGGAATGAGCAGTACTTC.

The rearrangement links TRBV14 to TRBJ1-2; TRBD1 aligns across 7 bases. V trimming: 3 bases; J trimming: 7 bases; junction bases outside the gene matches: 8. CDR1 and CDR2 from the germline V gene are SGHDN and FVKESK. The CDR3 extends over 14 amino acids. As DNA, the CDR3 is TGTGCCAGCAGCCACGGGACAGCCGTCTCTGGCTACACCTTC. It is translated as CASSHGTAVSGYTF.

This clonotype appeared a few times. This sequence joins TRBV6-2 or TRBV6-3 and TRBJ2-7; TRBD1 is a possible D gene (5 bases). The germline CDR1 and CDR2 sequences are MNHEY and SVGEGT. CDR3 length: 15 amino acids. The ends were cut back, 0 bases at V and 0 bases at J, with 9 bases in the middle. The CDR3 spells CASSYSTVISYEQYF. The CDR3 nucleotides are TGTGCCAGCAGTTACTCGACAGTGATCTCCTACGAGCAGTACTTC.

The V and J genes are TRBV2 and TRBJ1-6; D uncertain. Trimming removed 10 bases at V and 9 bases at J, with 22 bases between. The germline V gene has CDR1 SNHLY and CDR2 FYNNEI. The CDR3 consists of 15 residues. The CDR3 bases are TGTGCCAAAAATGGGGAGCCCGAGTTTGGTTCACCCCTCCACTTT. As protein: CAKNGEPEFGSPLHF.

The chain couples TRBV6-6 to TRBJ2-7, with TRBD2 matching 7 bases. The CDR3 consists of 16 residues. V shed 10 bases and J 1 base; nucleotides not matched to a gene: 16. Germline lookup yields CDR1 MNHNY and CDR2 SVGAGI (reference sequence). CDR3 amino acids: CATKGISSGPSYEQYF. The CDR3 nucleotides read TGTGCCACAAAAGGAATCTCTAGCGGACCTTCCTACGAGCAGTACTTC.

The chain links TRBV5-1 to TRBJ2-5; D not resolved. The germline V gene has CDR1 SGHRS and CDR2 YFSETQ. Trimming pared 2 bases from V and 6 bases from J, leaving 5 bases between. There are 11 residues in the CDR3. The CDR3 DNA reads TGCGCCAGCAGCTTTGGGAAGACCCAGTACTTC. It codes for CASSFGKTQYF.

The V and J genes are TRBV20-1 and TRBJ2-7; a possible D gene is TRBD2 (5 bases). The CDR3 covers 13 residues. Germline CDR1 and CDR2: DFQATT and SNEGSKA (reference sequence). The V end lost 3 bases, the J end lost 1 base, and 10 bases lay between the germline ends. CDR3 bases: TGCAGTGCTAGGGGTAGCGAGTCCTACGAGCAGTACTTC. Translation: CSARGSESYEQYF.

CDR3 residues: CASSFGLGRQYF. The CDR3 DNA reads TGTGCCAGCAGTTTTGGCCTCGGGCGGCAGTACTTC. The chain has TRBV27 and TRBJ2-7; D not certain. V shed 3 bases and J shed 9 bases, with 12 bases lying between them. The CDR3 length is 12 residues. Germline V gene lookup returns CDR1 MNHEY and CDR2 SMNVEV (reference sequence).

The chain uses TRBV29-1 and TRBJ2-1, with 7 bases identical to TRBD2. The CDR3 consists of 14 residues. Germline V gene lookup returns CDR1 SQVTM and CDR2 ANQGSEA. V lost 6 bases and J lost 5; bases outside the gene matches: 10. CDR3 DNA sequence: TGCAGCGTGGGGGGGAGGCTGGACCACAATGAGCAGTTCTTC. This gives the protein CSVGGRLDHNEQFF.